The subject of this entry is one T cell receptor (beta chain). This entry comes from a study of Graves' ophthalmopathy and Graves' hyperthyroidism. Researchers turned away patients with other autoimmune diseases, uncontrolled infections, pregnancy or lactation. The CDR3 consists of 16 residues. Per the germline V gene, CDR1 is PRHDT and CDR2 is FYEKMQ (reference sequence). V dropped 0 bases and J dropped 2 bases, with 11 bases sitting between them. The study amplified TCR beta CDR3 regions using RNA transcripts. Following a first-round RT-PCR that used HTBI primers, a second-round multiplex PCR was carried out. TCRdb processed the multiplex PCR reads anew with MiXCR; each CDR3 protein has one entry. The table lists hundreds of thousands of distinct CDR3 sequences, approximately 21% of them singletons.

The V call is TRBV13, the J call TRBJ1-5, with no clear D. The source is a woman between 18 and 29 years old with stable Graves' hyperthyroidism. Some clones in this sample may be carry-over from other donors' samples. The sample was peripheral blood. In nucleotides, the CDR3 is TGTGCCAGCAGCTTAGGTGGTAGGGCGGGCAATCAGCCCCAGCATTTT. Amino acid sequence: CASSLGGRAGNQPQHF. Together with reference TRBV13 and TRBJ1-5, the CDR3 gives the full variable domain: AAGVIQSPRHLIKEKRETATLKCYPIPRHDTVYWYQQGPGQDPQFLISFYEKMQSDKGSIPDRFSAQQFSDYHSELNMSSLELGDSALYFCASSLGGRAGNQPQHFGDGTRLSIL.